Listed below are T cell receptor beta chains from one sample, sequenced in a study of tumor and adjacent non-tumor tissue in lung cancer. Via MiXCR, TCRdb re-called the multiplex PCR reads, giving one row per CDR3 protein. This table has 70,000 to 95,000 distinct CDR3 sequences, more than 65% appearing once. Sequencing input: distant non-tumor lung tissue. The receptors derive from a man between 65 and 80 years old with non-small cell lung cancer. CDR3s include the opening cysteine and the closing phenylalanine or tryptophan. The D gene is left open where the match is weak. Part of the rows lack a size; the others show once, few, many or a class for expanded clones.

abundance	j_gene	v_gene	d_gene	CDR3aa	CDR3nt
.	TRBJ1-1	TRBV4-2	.	CASSKGVEGGTEVLF	TGTGCCAGCAGCAAGGGGGTTGAGGGTGGTACTGAAGTTCTCTTT
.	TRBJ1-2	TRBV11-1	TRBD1	CASSKGQGYGYTF	TGTGCCAGCAGCAAGGGACAGGGATATGGCTACACCTTC
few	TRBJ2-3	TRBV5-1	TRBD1	CASSIQGAQDTQYF	TGCGCCAGCAGCATACAGGGGGCTCAAGATACGCAGTATTTT
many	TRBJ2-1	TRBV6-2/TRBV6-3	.	CASSYGGGEVPEQFF	TGTGCCAGCAGTTACGGGGGCGGAGAAGTCCCTGAGCAGTTCTTC
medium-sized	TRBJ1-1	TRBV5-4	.	CASSGSMNTEAFF	TGTGCCAGCAGCGGCAGTATGAACACTGAAGCTTTCTTT
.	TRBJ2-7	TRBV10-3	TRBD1	CACTTGTGPYRQCF	TGTGCCTGCACAACCGGGACAGGCCCCTACAGGCAGTGCTTC
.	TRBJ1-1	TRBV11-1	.	CASSIGQKTEAFF	TGTGCCAGCAGCATAGGACAGAAGACTGAAGCTTTCTTT
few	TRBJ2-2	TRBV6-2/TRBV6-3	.	CASSTNTRELFF	TGTGCCAGTAGTACCAACACCAGAGAGCTGTTTTTT
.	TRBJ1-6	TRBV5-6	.	CASSGTGYDSHLHF	TGTGCCAGCAGCGGGACGGGGTATGATTCACACCTCCACTTT
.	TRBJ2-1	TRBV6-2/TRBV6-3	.	CASSRGGSGINEQFF	TGTGCCAGCAGTCGGGGTGGGTCAGGGATCAATGAGCAATTCTTC
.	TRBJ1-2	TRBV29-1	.	CNVLRADGYTF	TGTAACGTTCTGCGGGCGGATGGCTACACCTTC
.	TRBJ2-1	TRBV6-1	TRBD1	CTSTGTGELDEQLF	TGTACCAGCACTGGGACAGGTGAATTGGATGAGCAGCTCTTC
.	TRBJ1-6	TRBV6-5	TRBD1	CASRTHRDRNSPLHF	TGTGCCAGTAGAACCCACCGGGACAGAAATTCACCCCTCCACTTT
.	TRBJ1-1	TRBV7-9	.	CASSFHRIGDAFF	TGTGCGAGCAGCTTCCATCGGATAGGGGACGCTTTCTTT
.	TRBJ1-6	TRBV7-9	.	CVSSSRGSPLHF	TGTGTTAGCAGCAGCAGGGGTTCACCCCTCCACTTT
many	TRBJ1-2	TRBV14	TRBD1	CASSRSGFRGNVANYGYTF	TGTGCCAGCAGCCGTAGTGGGTTCAGGGGGAACGTAGCTAACTATGGCTACACCTTC
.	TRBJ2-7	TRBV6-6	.	CISNPGQMHYEQYF	TGTATCAGCAACCCCGGACAGATGCACTACGAGCAGTACTTC
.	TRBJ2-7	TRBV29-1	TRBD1	CSPGTDPYF	TGCAGCCCCGGGACAGATCCGTACTTC
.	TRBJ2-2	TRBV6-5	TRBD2	CASSSRLAGSNGELFF	TGTGCCAGCAGTTCGCGACTAGCGGGAAGTAACGGGGAGCTGTTTTTT
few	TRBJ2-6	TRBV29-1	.	CSVSSISGANILIF	TGCAGCGTTTCTTCCATCTCTGGGGCCAACATCCTGATTTTC
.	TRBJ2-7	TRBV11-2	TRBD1	CASSLDQGATYEQYF	TGTGCCAGCAGCTTAGATCAGGGGGCAACATATGAGCAGTACTTC
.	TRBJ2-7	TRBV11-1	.	CASCSRETTYEQYF	TGTGCCAGCTGCTCCAGGGAAACGACCTATGAGCAGTATTTC
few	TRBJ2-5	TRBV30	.	CSWSTGYNEQYF	TGTTCCTGGAGCACCGGGTACAATGAGCAGTACTTC
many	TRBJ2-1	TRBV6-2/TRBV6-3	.	CASSQRNEQFF	TGTGCCAGCAGCCAGCGGAATGAGCAGTTCTTC
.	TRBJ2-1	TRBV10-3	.	CAISGKGSSYNEQFF	TGTGCCATCAGTGGGAAGGGCAGCTCCTACAACGAGCAGTTCTTC
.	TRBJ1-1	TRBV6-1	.	CVSSALTGVRAEAFF	TGTGTCAGCAGTGCCTTGACGGGGGTGAGGGCTGAAGCTTTCTTT
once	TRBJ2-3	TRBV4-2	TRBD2	CASGLLGSGTEDTQYF	TGTGCCAGCGGCCTTTTGGGTAGCGGGACGGAAGATACGCAATATTTT
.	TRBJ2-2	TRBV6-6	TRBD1	CASSYTNFVWTGPTGELFF	TGTGCGAGCAGTTACACAAACTTCGTTTGGACAGGGCCCACCGGGGAGCTGTTTTTT
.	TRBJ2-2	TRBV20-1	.	CSALAALNTGGLFF	TGCAGTGCGTTAGCGGCCCTAAACACCGGGGGGCTATTTTTT
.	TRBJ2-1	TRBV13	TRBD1	CVSSLTSTGFNEQFF	TGTGTCAGCAGCTTAACCTCGACAGGGTTCAATGAACAGTTCTTC
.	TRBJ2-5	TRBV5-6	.	CASSLDFGAQYF	TGTGCCAGCAGCTTGGACTTCGGGGCCCAATACTTC
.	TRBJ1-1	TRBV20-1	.	CSARPGDTEAFF	TGCAGTGCTCGTCCAGGGGACACTGAAGCTTTCTTT
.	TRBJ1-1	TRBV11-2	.	CASSLRGRDKRNTEAFF	TGTGCTAGCAGCTTACGGGGGAGGGATAAGCGGAACACTGAAGCTTTCTTT
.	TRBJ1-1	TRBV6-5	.	CASKVGVITETFF	TGTGCCAGCAAGGTAGGGGTTATCACTGAAACTTTCTTT
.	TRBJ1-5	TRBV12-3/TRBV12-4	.	CDGSPAGHPQHF	TGTGACGGCAGTCCCGCTGGCCATCCACAGCATTTT
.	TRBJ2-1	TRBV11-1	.	CASRFIRYNEQSF	TGTGCCAGCAGATTTATCCGATACAATGAGCAGTCCTTC
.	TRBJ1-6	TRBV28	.	CASSIRGSALYSPLHF	TGTGCCAGCAGTATACGGGGGTCAGCTCTATATTCACCCCTCCACTTT
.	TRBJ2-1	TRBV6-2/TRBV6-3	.	CASSWIKWGISNEQFF	TGTGCCAGCAGTTGGATTAAGTGGGGTATAAGCAATGAGCAGTTCTTC
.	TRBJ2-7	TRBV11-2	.	CASSLDQGTPYEHYF	TGTGCCAGCAGTTTAGATCAGGGGACCCCCTACGAGCACTATTTC
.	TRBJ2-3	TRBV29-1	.	CNVEEEVADTQYF	TGCAACGTTGAAGAAGAAGTAGCAGATACGCAGTATTTT
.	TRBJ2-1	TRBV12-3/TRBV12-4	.	CASSLEQDYNELFF	TGTGCCAGCAGTTTAGAACAGGACTACAATGAGCTGTTCTTC
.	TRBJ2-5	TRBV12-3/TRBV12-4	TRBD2	CASSRLAGEMETQYF	TGTGCCAGCAGCAGGCTAGCGGGAGAGATGGAGACCCAGTACTTC
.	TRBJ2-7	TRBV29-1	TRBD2	CSVGASGAGKQYF	TGCAGCGTCGGGGCTAGCGGAGCCGGGAAGCAGTACTTC
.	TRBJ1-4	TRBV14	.	CVSSPWTGRANEKLFF	TGTGTCAGCAGCCCCTGGACCGGAAGGGCTAATGAAAAACTGTTTTTT
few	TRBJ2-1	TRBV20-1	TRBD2	CSAPGLAGVSEQFF	TGCAGTGCTCCCGGACTAGCGGGAGTTAGTGAGCAGTTCTTC
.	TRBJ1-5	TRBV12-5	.	CVSGFDGNQPQHF	TGTGTTAGTGGTTTTGACGGAAATCAACCCCAGCATTTT
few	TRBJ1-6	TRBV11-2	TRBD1	CASSLVRQGTNNSPLHF	TGTGCCAGCAGCTTAGTCCGACAGGGGACTAATAATTCACCCCTACACTTT
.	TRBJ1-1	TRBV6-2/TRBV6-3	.	CVSSRNRGGYMITEAFF	TGTGTCAGCAGCAGAAATAGGGGAGGGTACATGATCACTGAAGCTTTCTTT
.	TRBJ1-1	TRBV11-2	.	CAISLESQVQAFF	TGTGCCATCAGCTTAGAGTCCCAGGTGCAAGCTTTCTTT
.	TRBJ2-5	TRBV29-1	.	CSVAGRFQETRYF	TGCAGCGTGGCCGGCAGATTCCAAGAGACACGGTACTTC
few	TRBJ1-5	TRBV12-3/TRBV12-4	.	CASNPAGQPQHF	TGTGCCAGCAATCCTGCTGGCCAGCCCCAGCATTTT
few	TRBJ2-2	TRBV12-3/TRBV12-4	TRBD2	CAGSSFSGGGTGELFF	TGTGCCGGCAGCTCTTTTAGCGGGGGGGGCACCGGGGAGCTGTTTTTT
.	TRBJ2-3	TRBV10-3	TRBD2	CAISGLAPETQYF	TGCGCCATCAGTGGACTAGCGCCAGAAACGCAGTATTTT
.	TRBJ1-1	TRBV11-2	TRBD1	CASSLTGLGLGNLLNSEAFF	TGTGCCAGCAGCTTGACAGGGTTGGGCCTCGGGAATTTATTGAACTCTGAAGCTTTCTTT
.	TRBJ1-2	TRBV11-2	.	CASSGSGLYGFTF	TGTGCCAGCAGCGGATCGGGGCTCTATGGCTTCACCTTC
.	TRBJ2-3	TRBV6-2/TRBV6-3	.	CDSGADTPYF	TGTGACAGCGGTGCGGATACGCCGTATTTT